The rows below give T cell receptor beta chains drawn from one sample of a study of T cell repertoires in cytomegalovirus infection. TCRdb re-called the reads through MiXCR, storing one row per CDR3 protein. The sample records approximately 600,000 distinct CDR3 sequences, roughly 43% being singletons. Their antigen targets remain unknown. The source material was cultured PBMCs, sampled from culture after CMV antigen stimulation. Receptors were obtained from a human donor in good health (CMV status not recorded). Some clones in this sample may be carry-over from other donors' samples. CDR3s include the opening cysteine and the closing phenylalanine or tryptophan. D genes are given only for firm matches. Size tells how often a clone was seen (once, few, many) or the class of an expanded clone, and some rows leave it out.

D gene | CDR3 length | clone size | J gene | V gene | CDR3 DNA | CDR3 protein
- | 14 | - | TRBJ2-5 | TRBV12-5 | TGTGCTAGTGGGCGGGCGGCGGCACAAGAGACCCAGTACTTC | CASGRAAAQETQYF
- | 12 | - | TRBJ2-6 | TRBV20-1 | TGCAGTGCGGGGTCTGGGGCCAACGTCCTGACTTTC | CSAGSGANVLTF
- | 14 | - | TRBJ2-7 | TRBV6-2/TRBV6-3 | TGTGCCAGCAGTTACGGTGGCGGTCCCTACGAGCAGTACTTC | CASSYGGGPYEQYF
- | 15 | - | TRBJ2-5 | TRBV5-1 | TGCGCCAGCAGCTTGGGAGCTACGGGGCTGGAGACCCAGTACTTC | CASSLGATGLETQYF
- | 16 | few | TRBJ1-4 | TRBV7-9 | TGTGCCAGCAGCTCCCTCCGGGGGGTAACTAATGAAAAACTGTTTTTT | CASSSLRGVTNEKLFF
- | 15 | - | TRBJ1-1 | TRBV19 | TGTGCCAGCCCCGCCCCCTGGGAGGTCAAGACTGAAGCTTTCTTT | CASPAPWEVKTEAFF
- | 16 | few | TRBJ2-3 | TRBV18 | TGTGCCAGCTCACCGGGGATTGGACTATACACAGATACGCAGTATTTT | CASSPGIGLYTDTQYF
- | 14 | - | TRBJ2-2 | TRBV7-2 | TGTGCCAGCAGCTTAAACAGGGTACACGGGGAGCTGTTTTTT | CASSLNRVHGELFF
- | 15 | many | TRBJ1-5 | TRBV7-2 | TGTGCCAGCAGCTTAGGAGGGTATAGCAATCAGCCCCAGCATTTT | CASSLGGYSNQPQHF
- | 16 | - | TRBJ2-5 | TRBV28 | TGTGCCAGCAGTTCGGAGACTATACCGTACCAAGAGACCCAGTACTTC | CASSSETIPYQETQYF
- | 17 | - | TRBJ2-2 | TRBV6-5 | TGTGCCAGCAGTTACTCTTGGGTAGGGGCGAACACCGGGGAGCTGTTTTTT | CASSYSWVGANTGELFF
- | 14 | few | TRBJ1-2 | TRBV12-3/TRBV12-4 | TGTGCCAGCAGTTTACGTGGGGGTTACTATGGCTACACCTTC | CASSLRGGYYGYTF
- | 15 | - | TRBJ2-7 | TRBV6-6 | TGTGCCAGCAGTTACTTCGGGCCCCAAGGGGACGAGCAGTACTTC | CASSYFGPQGDEQYF
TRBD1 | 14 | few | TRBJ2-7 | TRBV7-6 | TGTGCCAGCAGCCCCTTGACAGGGGCATGGGAGCAGTACTTC | CASSPLTGAWEQYF
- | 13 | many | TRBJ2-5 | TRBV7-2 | TGTGCCAGCTCCATCAGGGACCTAGAGACCCAGTACTTC | CASSIRDLETQYF
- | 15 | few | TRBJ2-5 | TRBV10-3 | TGTGCCATCAGTGATAGGCAGGGGCCCCAAGAGACCCAGTACTTC | CAISDRQGPQETQYF
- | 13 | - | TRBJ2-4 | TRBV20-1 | TGCAGTGCTAGTGCGGCCACAGGAAACATTCAGTACTTC | CSASAATGNIQYF
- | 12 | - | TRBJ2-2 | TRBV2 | TGTGCCAGCAGGGTTTACACCGGGGAGCCGTTTTTT | CASRVYTGEPFF
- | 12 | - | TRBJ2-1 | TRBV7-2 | TGTGCCAGCAGCTTTATCGTCGGGGAGCAGTTCTTC | CASSFIVGEQFF
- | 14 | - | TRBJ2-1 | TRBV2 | TGTGCCAGCAGTTGGGACGGAGACGTCAGTGAGCAGTTCTTC | CASSWDGDVSEQFF
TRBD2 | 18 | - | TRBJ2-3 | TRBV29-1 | TGCAGCGTACTGGGGGCGCTAGCGGGAGGAGGGAGAACAGATACGCAGTATTTT | CSVLGALAGGGRTDTQYF
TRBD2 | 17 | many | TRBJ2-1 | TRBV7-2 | TGTGCCAGCAGCTTAAGTCCGACTAGCGGGAGTCGCCATGAGCAGTTCTTC | CASSLSPTSGSRHEQFF
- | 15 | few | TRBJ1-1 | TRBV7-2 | TGTGCCAGCAGCTTAGGGCCGGTCGACTACACTGAAGCTTTCTTT | CASSLGPVDYTEAFF
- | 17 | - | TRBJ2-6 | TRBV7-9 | TGTGCCAGCAGCCCTCGACAGGTTAACTCTGGGGCCAACGTCCTGACTTTC | CASSPRQVNSGANVLTF
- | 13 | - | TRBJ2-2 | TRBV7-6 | TGTGCCAGCAGCGCCTCCCCGACCGGGGAGCTGTTTTTT | CASSASPTGELFF
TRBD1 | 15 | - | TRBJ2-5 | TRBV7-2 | TGTGCCAGCAGCTTAGGCGCAGGGGGCACAGAGACCCAGTACTTC | CASSLGAGGTETQYF
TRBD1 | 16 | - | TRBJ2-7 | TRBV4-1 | TGCGCCAGCAGCCAAAGGCCGGGGACAGCCTCCTACGAGCAGTACTTC | CASSQRPGTASYEQYF
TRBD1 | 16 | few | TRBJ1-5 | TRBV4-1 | TGCGCCAGCAGCCACGGGGGGACAGGGCTGGGACAGCCCCAGCATTTT | CASSHGGTGLGQPQHF
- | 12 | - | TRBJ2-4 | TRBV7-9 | TGTGCCAGCACCCGGATAGGGGACATTCAGTACTTC | CASTRIGDIQYF
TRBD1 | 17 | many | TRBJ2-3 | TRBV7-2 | TGTGCCAGCAGCTTAGGCCCCAGGACAGGAACTTTAGATACGCAGTATTTT | CASSLGPRTGTLDTQYF
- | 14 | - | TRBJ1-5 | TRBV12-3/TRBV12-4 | TGTGCCAGCAGTCTCCGACCCAATGATCAGCCCCAGCATTTT | CASSLRPNDQPQHF
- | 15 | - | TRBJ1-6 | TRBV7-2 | TGTGCCAGCAGCTACCGACCCGGGGATAATTCACCCCTCCACTTT | CASSYRPGDNSPLHF
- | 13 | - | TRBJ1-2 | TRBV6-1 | TGTGCCAGCAGTGTGCTCCTGAACTATGGCTACACCTTC | CASSVLLNYGYTF
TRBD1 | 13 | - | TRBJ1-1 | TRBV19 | TGTGCCAGTAGTACGGGACAGGGCACTGAAGCTTTCTTT | CASSTGQGTEAFF
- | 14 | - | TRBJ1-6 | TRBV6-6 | TGTGCCAGCAGTTACCGGGGCGAGAATTCACCCCTCCACTTT | CASSYRGENSPLHF
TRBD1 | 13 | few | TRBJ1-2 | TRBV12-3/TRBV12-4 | TGTGCCAGCAGTTTACAGGGGGGAGATGGCTACACCTTC | CASSLQGGDGYTF
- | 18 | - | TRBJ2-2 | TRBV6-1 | TGTGCCAGCAGTGAGGCTACCGGAGGGGCCTTTTCCCCCGGGGAGCTGTTTTTT | CASSEATGGAFSPGELFF
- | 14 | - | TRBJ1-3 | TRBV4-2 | TGTGCCAGCAGCCAAGGGGACCCTGGAAACACCATATATTTT | CASSQGDPGNTIYF
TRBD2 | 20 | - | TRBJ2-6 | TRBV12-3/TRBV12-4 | TGTGCCAGCAGTTTAGTAAGGTTTAGCGGGAGGGTCCCTGGGGCCAACGTCCTGACTTTC | CASSLVRFSGRVPGANVLTF
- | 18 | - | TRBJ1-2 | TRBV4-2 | TGTGCCAGCAGCCCGACCCTGAACAGGGACGGGGAGACATATGGCTACACCTTC | CASSPTLNRDGETYGYTF
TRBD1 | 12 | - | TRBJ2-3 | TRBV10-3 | TGTGCCATCAGTGGACAGGGAAATACGCAGTATTTT | CAISGQGNTQYF
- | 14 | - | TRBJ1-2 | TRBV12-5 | TGTGCTAGTGGTCCCGGACACCGAACGCGTGGCTACACCTTC | CASGPGHRTRGYTF
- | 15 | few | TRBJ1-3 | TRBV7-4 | TGTGCCAGCAGCTTCGAGGGGTCAACAAGAAACACCATATATTTT | CASSFEGSTRNTIYF
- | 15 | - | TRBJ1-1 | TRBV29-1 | TGCAGCGTTAAATGGAGCCAGTTAGGCCACACTGAAGCTTTCTTT | CSVKWSQLGHTEAFF
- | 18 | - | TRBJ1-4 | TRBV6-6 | TGTGCCAGCAGTTACTCGACTTCCCGACCCGCAACTAATGAAAAACTGTTTTTT | CASSYSTSRPATNEKLFF
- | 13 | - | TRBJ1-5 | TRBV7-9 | TGTGACAGCAGCGGCAGACAGGATCAGCCCCAGCATTTT | CDSSGRQDQPQHF
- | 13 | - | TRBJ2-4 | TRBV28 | TGTGCCAGCAGTCCAGGGACCGGTGGCATTCAGTACTTC | CASSPGTGGIQYF
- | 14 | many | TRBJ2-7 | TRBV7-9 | TGTGCCAGCAGCTTGGGTCAGAACTCCTACGAGCAGTACTTC | CASSLGQNSYEQYF
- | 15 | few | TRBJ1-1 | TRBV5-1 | TGCGCCAGCAGCCCACTAGGGCAGGTTCATACTGAAGCTTTCTTT | CASSPLGQVHTEAFF
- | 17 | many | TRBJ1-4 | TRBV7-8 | TGTGCCAGCAGCTTAGTGGGGCAGGCCCGGTTTAATGAAAAACTGTTTTTT | CASSLVGQARFNEKLFF
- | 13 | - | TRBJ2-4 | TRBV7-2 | TGTGCCAGCAGCTTAACAGGGAAAAACATTCAGTACTTC | CASSLTGKNIQYF
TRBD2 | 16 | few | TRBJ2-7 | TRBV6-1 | TGTGCCAGCAGTGTGTTCTTAATAGCGGGAGTCTACGAGCAGTACTTC | CASSVFLIAGVYEQYF
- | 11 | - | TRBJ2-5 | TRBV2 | TGTGCCAGCAGCCAACAGGCGACCCAGTACTTC | CASSQQATQYF
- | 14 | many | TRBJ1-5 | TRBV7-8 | TGTGCCAGCAGCTTAGAGACTCCCCCGTGGCCCCAGCATTTT | CASSLETPPWPQHF
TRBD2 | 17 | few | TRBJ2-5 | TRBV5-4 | TGTGCCAGCAGCTTCAAGTTCGCCAGGACTAGCGGGGAGACCCAGTACTTC | CASSFKFARTSGETQYF
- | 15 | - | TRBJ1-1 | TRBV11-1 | TGTGCCAGCACCCAACACCGGGGGAGGGGCACTGAAGCTTTCTTT | CASTQHRGRGTEAFF
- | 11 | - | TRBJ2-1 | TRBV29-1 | TGCAGCGTTGAGGTGTACAATGAGCAGTTCTTC | CSVEVYNEQFF